This T cell receptor beta chain came from a study of CD8+CD57+ T cells in acquired aplastic anemia. Study-wide context: The study obtained an average of roughly 3 ug of DNA from sorted CD4+ and CD8+ cells. Healthy CD8+ samples averaged roughly 12 million reads.

Many counts were recorded for this clonotype. Its antigen remains unidentified. Whole-study results and caveats: Patients and controls were found to share 25 to 35 CD8+ CDR3 sequences.

Genomic DNA served as template for TCR beta VDJ and CDR3 profiling. TCRdb fed the reads into MiXCR, producing one record per CDR3 protein. The sample comprises some 200,000 distinct CDR3 sequences, 34% of which are singletons, and roughly 1.1% rests with the top ten. The germline V and J ends were trimmed by 4 bases and 4 bases, with 14 bases remaining between them. The CDR3 is 15 residues long. CDR1 and CDR2 (germline): SGHTA, FQGNSA. This TCR was sampled from a human donor in good health, serving as a control. The chain has TRBV7-2 and TRBJ2-1; tentatively, D is TRBD2 (6 bases). The sequencing sample was made of sorted CD4+, CD8+, or CD8+CD57+ T cells (not recorded which) from PBMCs. CDR3 sequence (DNA): TGTGCCAGCAGCTCCCAGGGAGGACTATACAATGAGCAGTTCTTC. It encodes CASSSQGGLYNEQFF.